This T cell receptor beta chain is drawn from a study of neoadjuvant anti-PD-1 for oral cavity cancer. The assay was immunoSEQ multiplex PCR, and TCRdb's table has in-frame clones only and misses some. The table has approximately 7,000 clones, about 69% seen once. The length of the CDR3 is 13 residues. V was trimmed by 7 bases and J by 5 bases, leaving 14 bases between them. CDR1 is MDHEN, CDR2 SYDVKM, per germline. The J gene is TRBJ1-2, the V gene TRBV28, with D maybe TRBD1 (5 bases). This TCR derives from a person between 40 and 80 years old with oral cavity squamous cell carcinoma. The sample here was PBMCs, taken before nivolumab (anti-PD-1) treatment. CDR3 in DNA: TGTGCCAGCACCCCGGGGCGTAATTATGGCTACACCTTC. It translates to CASTPGRNYGYTF.